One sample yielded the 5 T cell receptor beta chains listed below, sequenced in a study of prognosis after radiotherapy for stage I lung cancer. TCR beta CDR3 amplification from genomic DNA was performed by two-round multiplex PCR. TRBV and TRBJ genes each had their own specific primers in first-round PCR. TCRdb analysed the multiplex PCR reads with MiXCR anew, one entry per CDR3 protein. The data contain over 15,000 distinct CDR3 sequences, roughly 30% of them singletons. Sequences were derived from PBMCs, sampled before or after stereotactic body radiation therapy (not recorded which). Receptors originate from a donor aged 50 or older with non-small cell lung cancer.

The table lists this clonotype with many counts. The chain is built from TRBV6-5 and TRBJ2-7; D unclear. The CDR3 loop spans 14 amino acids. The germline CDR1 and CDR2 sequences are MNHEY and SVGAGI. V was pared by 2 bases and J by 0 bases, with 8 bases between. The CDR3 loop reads CASSYVVSSYEQYF. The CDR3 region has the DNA TGTGCCAGCAGTTACGTCGTGAGCTCCTACGAGCAGTACTTC.

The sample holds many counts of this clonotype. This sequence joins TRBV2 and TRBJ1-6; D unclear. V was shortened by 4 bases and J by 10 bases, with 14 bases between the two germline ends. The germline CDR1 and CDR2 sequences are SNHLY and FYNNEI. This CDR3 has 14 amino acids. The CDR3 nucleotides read TGTGCCAGCAGTGTCTTTAACAGTAGATCACCCCTCCACTTT. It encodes CASSVFNSRSPLHF.

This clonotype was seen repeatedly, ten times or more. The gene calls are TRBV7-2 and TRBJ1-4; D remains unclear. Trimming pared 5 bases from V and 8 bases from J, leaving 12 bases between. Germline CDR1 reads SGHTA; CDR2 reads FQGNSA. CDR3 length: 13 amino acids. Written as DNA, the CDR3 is TGTGCCAGCAGCGGAGGACGGGCCGAAAAACTGTTTTTT. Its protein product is CASSGGRAEKLFF.

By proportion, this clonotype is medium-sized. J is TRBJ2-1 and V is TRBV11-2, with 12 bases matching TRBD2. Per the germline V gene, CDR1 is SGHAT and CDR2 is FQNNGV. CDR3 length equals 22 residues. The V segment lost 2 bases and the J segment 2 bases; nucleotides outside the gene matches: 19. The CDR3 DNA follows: TGTGCCAGCAGCTTAAATTCCCCCCGTGCTAGCGGGAGGGCCCACCCCTACAATGAGCAGTTCTTC. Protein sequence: CASSLNSPRASGRAHPYNEQFF.

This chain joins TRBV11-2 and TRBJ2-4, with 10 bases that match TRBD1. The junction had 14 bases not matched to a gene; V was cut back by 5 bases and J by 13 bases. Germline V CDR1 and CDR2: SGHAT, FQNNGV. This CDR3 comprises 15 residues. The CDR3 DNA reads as TGTGCCAGCAGCCCGACAGGGGGCGTGGCAGAGAACCAGTACTTC. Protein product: CASSPTGGVAENQYF.